These T cell receptor beta chains were read from a single sample in a study of cytomegalovirus exposure and HLA in healthy donors. Clones were read by immunoSEQ multiplex PCR, and TCRdb kept only the in-frame ones, dropping some. The sample yields about 150,000 clones, around 78% seen once. The material sequenced was PBMCs. These receptors came from a woman aged 40-49 years in good health and CMV-seropositive. Both conserved end residues are part of each CDR3. The D gene is left open where the match is weak. For some rows the clone size is stated as once, few or many, or as a class when expanded; others skip it.

TGCGCCAGCCGGGGGGGGGTAAATGGTGAAAAACTGTTTTTT,CASRGGVNGEKLFF,NA,TRBV5-1,NA,TRBJ1-4
TGTGCCAGCAGGACCCGGGACAGGGGAAACACTGAAGCTTTCTTT,CASRTRDRGNTEAFF,TRBD1,TRBV6-5,NA,TRBJ1-1
TGCGCCAGCAGCCTAGCGGGGACCTACGAGCAGTACTTC,CASSLAGTYEQYF,TRBD2,TRBV4-1,NA,TRBJ2-7
TGTGCCTGGAGTGTTTTGGCAGCTAATGAAAAACTGTTTTTT,CAWSVLAANEKLFF,NA,TRBV30,NA,TRBJ1-4
TGCAGCGTGTGTCATCGGGAGAACACTGAAGCTTTCTTT,CSVCHRENTEAFF,NA,TRBV29-1,few,TRBJ1-1
TGTGCCAGCAGCGGAACAGGCCTCTGGGAATTTAACACTGAAGCTTTCTTT,CASSGTGLWEFNTEAFF,NA,TRBV5-5,NA,TRBJ1-1
TGTGCCAGTAGTACCCGACAGGGGAACACTGAAGCTTTCTTT,CASSTRQGNTEAFF,TRBD1,TRBV19,NA,TRBJ1-1
TGTTCCAGCAGCGAGCAAGAGACCCAGTACTTC,CSSSEQETQYF,NA,TRBV7-9,NA,TRBJ2-5
TGCGCCAGCTCTCCAGGGTGGACCGGGGAGCTGTTTTTT,CASSPGWTGELFF,NA,TRBV10-1,NA,TRBJ2-2
TGTGCCAGTAGCCTTGGACTAGCCACAGATACGCAGTATTTT,CASSLGLATDTQYF,TRBD2,TRBV19,NA,TRBJ2-3
TGCGCCAGTGGACTAGCGGGGGGGCCTCCCTACAATGAGCAGTTCTTC,CASGLAGGPPYNEQFF,TRBD2,TRBV5-1,NA,TRBJ2-1
TGTGCCAGCAGCTTAAATGGGCAAGACACTGAAGCTTTCTTT,CASSLNGQDTEAFF,NA,TRBV7-6,NA,TRBJ1-1
TGTGCCAGCAGGTCACAGGGAGAAGGGACTGAAGCTTTCTTT,CASRSQGEGTEAFF,NA,TRBV27,NA,TRBJ1-1
TGTGCCAGCAGCGCCGACTCTCCCAGTGATACGCAGTATTTT,CASSADSPSDTQYF,NA,TRBV5-4,NA,TRBJ2-3
TGTGCCAGCAGGGGCCTGGCAGGGCGACAAGAAGGCTACGAGCAGTACTTC,CASRGLAGRQEGYEQYF,NA,TRBV2,NA,TRBJ2-7
TGTGCCAGCAGTGATTCCCCCGGACAGGGCTATGGCTACACCTTC,CASSDSPGQGYGYTF,TRBD1,TRBV6-4,once,TRBJ1-2
TGTTCCAGCAGCTTAGTGGGTGGAGGCACTGAAGCTTTCTTT,CSSSLVGGGTEAFF,NA,TRBV7-9,NA,TRBJ1-1
TGTGCCAGTATCCCTGGGGCCGCCACAAACAATCAGCCCCAGCATTTT,CASIPGAATNNQPQHF,NA,TRBV19,NA,TRBJ1-5
TGTGCCAGCAGCGTAGGACAGGGGGCCCACCCTAGCACAGATACGCAGTATTTT,CASSVGQGAHPSTDTQYF,TRBD1,TRBV9,NA,TRBJ2-3
TGTGCCAGCAGCTTTAGCGGGGGGGGTTTCAATGAGCAGTTCTTC,CASSFSGGGFNEQFF,TRBD2,TRBV7-3,NA,TRBJ2-1
TGCGCCAGCAGACTAGCGGGGATCGATGAGCAGTACTTC,CASRLAGIDEQYF,TRBD2,TRBV10-2,NA,TRBJ2-7
TGCGCCAGCAGGCCTAGCGGGGGGGCCGTAGGACAAGAGACCCAGTACTTC,CASRPSGGAVGQETQYF,TRBD2,TRBV5-1,NA,TRBJ2-5
TGTGCCACCAGCAGAGAGATGGGGGGCTACGAGCAGTACTTC,CATSREMGGYEQYF,NA,TRBV15,NA,TRBJ2-7
TGTGCCAGCGCCCGACAGGGGAGTCTTTACAATGAGCAGTTCTTC,CASARQGSLYNEQFF,TRBD1,TRBV7-2,NA,TRBJ2-1